These 26 T cell receptor beta chains share one sample of origin, sequenced in a study of T cell clonality in common variable immunodeficiency. These receptors lack a known antigen. The table came from immunoSEQ multiplex PCR; TCRdb's copy has only in-frame clones and leaves some out. This sample comprises 40,000 or so clones, none seen once only. Study results and limitations: Fewer deletions and N-nucleotide insertions were reportedly seen in common variable immunodeficiency TCR beta sequences.

Material for sequencing was peripheral blood mononuclear cells. The receptors stem from a human donor with common variable immunodeficiency.

This clone came up many times. The CDR3 goes on 3 residues after the read ends, and that part is filled in from the germline J gene. This chain uses TRBV19 with TRBJ2-3; a weak D match, TRBD2 (6 bases). The CDR3 extends over 12 amino acids. Germline V gene data show CDR1 as LNHDA and CDR2 as SQIVND (reference sequence). V dropped 5 bases and J dropped 7 bases, with 10 bases sitting between them. The CDR3 sequence: CASSWDSYTQYF. The part of the CDR3 DNA that was read is TGTGCCAGTAGTTGGGACTCATATACG.

This clone has a count of ten or more. The CDR3 sequence is CATLSRGTNNEQFF. The sequenced CDR3 bases are TGTGCCACACTGTCCCGGGGGACTAACAATGAG. The gene calls are TRBV7-2 and TRBJ2-1; 7 bases map to TRBD2. The read terminates 3 residues before the CDR3 end, so the remaining end is supplied by the germline J gene. The CDR3 spans 14 residues. Germline V CDR1 and CDR2: SGHTA, FQGNSA. J gave up 5 bases and V 10 bases, and 11 bases lay outside the gene matches.

This clone was counted a few times. The CDR3 extends 3 residues past the end of the read, so its final part is completed from the germline J gene. The chain uses TRBV7-6 and TRBJ2-1; 7 positions match TRBD2. The CDR3 is 16 amino acids. Germline CDR1 SGHVS, CDR2 FNYEAQ. Trimming took 5 bases from V and 6 from J; bases not matched to a gene: 13. CDR3 DNA (partial): TGTGCCAGCAGCCTCCGAGCGGGGCCCCAGGGCAATGAG. The encoded protein is CASSLRAGPQGNE. The whole CDR3 region reads CASSLRAGPQGNEQFF.

This clone was counted ten times or more. CDR3 DNA (partial): TGCAGCGTTGAAGCGGACAGGGGACGGGGCCAAGAGACC. This codes for CSVEADRGRGQET. The whole CDR3 protein is CSVEADRGRGQETQYF. The J gene is TRBJ2-5, the V gene TRBV29-1; 9 nucleotides align to TRBD1. Coverage ceases 3 residues before the CDR3 finishes, and the germline J gene fills in the end. The CDR3 loop spans 16 amino acids. J lost 1 base, V lost 1 base, and 7 bases had no gene match. Germline V gene data show CDR1 as SQVTM and CDR2 as ANQGSEA.

This clone was picked up many times. The part of the CDR3 DNA that was read is TGTGCCAGCAGCCAACTCGGTGTAACTGAA. Protein sequence: CASSQLGVTE. The full-length CDR3 reads as CASSQLGVTEAFF. The chain links TRBV7-6 to TRBJ1-1; D is uncertain. The sequenced fragment ends 3 residues before the CDR3 boundary, so the rest is inferred from the germline J gene. Germline loops: CDR1 SGHVS, CDR2 FNYEAQ. V lost 5 bases to trimming and J lost 5 bases, with 12 bases between them. The CDR3 is made up of 13 amino acids.

This clone was found a few times. The sequence runs out 3 residues before the end of the CDR3; the remainder is reconstructed from the germline J gene. V and J are TRBV2 and TRBJ1-4; the match to TRBD1 covers 7 bases. Per germline, CDR1 SNHLY and CDR2 FYNNEI. The CDR3 sequence is 15 residues long. Trimming removed 7 bases from V and 8 bases from J; junction bases left unmatched: 13. The CDR3 reads CASTVGTVKGEKLFF. Partial CDR3 DNA: TGTGCCAGCACCGTTGGGACAGTAAAGGGGGAAAAA.

Regarding this clone: The sequenced fragment ends 3 residues before the CDR3 boundary, so the rest is inferred from the germline J gene. The V and J genes are TRBV6-2 or TRBV6-3 and TRBJ1-5, with D unresolved. V gave up 0 bases and J gave up 3 bases, with 6 bases separating them. CDR3 size: 14 residues. The germline V gene has CDR1 MNHEY and CDR2 SVGEGT. Partial CDR3 DNA: TGTGCCAGCAGTTACTCGACTCTCAATCAGCCC. Encoded protein: CASSYSTLNQP. The CDR3, in full, reads CASSYSTLNQPQHF.

The CDR3 DNA, read in part, is TGTGCCAGCAGCTTGGCACACTCCTACGAG. Residues: CASSLAHSYE. The full CDR3 reads CASSLAHSYEQYF. The V and J genes are TRBV11-3 and TRBJ2-7, with D unresolved. Coverage ceases 3 residues before the CDR3 finishes, and the germline J gene fills in the end. The V gene lost 3 bases and the J gene lost 0 bases, with 6 bases spanning the gap. The CDR3 extends over 13 amino acids. CDR1 and CDR2 (germline): SGHNT, YENEEA. The full variable domain, rest sourced from reference TRBV11-3 and TRBJ2-7, is EAGVVQSPRYKIIEKKQPVAFWCNPISGHNTLYWYLQNLGQGPELLIRYENEEAVDDSQLPKDRFSAERLKGVDSTLKIQPAELGDSAVYLCASSLAHSYEQYFGPGTRLTVT.

As for this clone: The read is 3 residues too short to cover the CDR3 end, so that end is filled in from the germline J gene. This chain connects TRBV7-9 to TRBJ1-1, with 7 bases matching TRBD1. The CDR3 has 14 amino acids. In germline, CDR1 is SEHNR, CDR2 FQNEAQ (reference sequence). The V and J ends lost 5 bases and 1 base, in that order; junction bases with no gene match: 4. CDR3 residues: CASSDRDRNTEAFF. The sequenced CDR3 bases are TGTGCCAGCAGCGACCGGGACAGGAACACTGAA.

As to this clone: The DNA ends 3 residues before the CDR3 does, and the rest of the CDR3 is filled in from the germline J gene. The chain combines TRBV30 with TRBJ2-5; maybe TRBD1 (5 bases). Germline CDR1 and CDR2: GTSNPN and SVGIG (reference sequence). The germline V and J ends were trimmed by 0 bases and 7 bases, with 12 bases remaining between them. This CDR3 comprises 13 residues. The CDR3 reads CAWSVLQGPTQYF. Partial CDR3 DNA: TGTGCCTGGAGTGTACTTCAGGGCCCGACC.

Concerning this clone itself: Sequencing ends 3 residues short of the CDR3 end; the germline J gene provides the rest. The V call is TRBV19, the J call TRBJ1-2; maybe TRBD1 (6 bases). Germline loops: CDR1 LNHDA, CDR2 SQIVND (reference sequence). The CDR3 sequence is 12 residues long. The CDR3 sequence: CASGTGMRGYTF. Incomplete CDR3 DNA: TGTGCCAGTGGTACAGGGATGCGGGGC.

There are many counts of this clone. The sequence runs out 3 residues before the end of the CDR3; the remainder is reconstructed from the germline J gene. The V call is TRBV12-3 or TRBV12-4, the J call TRBJ2-7, with TRBD2 as a possible D gene (6 bases). With 5 bases removed from V and 1 base from J, the gap between germline ends came to 18 bases. The CDR3 sequence is 16 residues long. CDR3 protein: CASSPLLGGGSYEQYF. The CDR3 DNA, read in part, is TGTGCCAGCAGTCCGTTGCTCGGGGGAGGATCCTACGAG.

This clone was seen only a few times. Read sequence stops 3 residues before the CDR3 end, and the germline J gene provides the missing end. The rearrangement links TRBV18 to TRBJ1-3; TRBD1 agrees at 7 bases. V gave up 3 bases and J gave up 3 bases; unmatched junction bases: 2. This CDR3 comprises 14 residues. Per the germline V gene, CDR1 is KGHSH and CDR2 is LQKENI. This CDR3 is CASSPQGDGNTIYF. The covered CDR3 bases are TGTGCCAGCTCACCGCAGGGGGATGGAAACACC.

This clone showed up many times. The sequence runs out 3 residues before the end of the CDR3; the remainder is reconstructed from the germline J gene. This chain joins TRBV19 and TRBJ1-2; D perhaps matches TRBD1 (6 bases). Trimming pared 5 bases from V and 0 bases from J, leaving 10 bases between. The CDR3 sequence is 14 residues long. Germline V gene data show CDR1 as LNHDA and CDR2 as SQIVND (reference sequence). The DNA read from the CDR3 is TGTGCCAGTAGTCATGGACAGACTAACTATGGC. Amino acids: CASSHGQTNYG. The whole CDR3 sequence is CASSHGQTNYGYTF.

This clone was picked up many times. The read terminates 3 residues before the CDR3 end, so the remaining end is supplied by the germline J gene. The V and J genes are TRBV30 and TRBJ2-1; D is uncertain. Trimming took off 1 base at V and 9 bases at J, with 10 bases between the two ends. The CDR3 runs 12 residues. Germline lookup yields CDR1 GTSNPN and CDR2 SVGIG (reference sequence). CDR3 loop: CAWSAYSGEQFF. The CDR3 DNA, read in part, is TGTGCCTGGAGTGCCTATAGTGGTGAG.

This clone has at least ten counts. The read terminates 3 residues ahead of where the CDR3 ends, so the germline J gene completes it. This chain uses TRBV29-1 with TRBJ1-2, with a tentative D call TRBD1 (6 bases). This CDR3 has 14 amino acids. Germline V CDR1 and CDR2: SQVTM, ANQGSEA. Trimming pared 0 bases from V and 3 bases from J, leaving 11 bases between. The CDR3 is CSVEDGGGDYGYTF. The DNA read from the CDR3 is TGCAGCGTTGAAGACGGAGGGGGAGACTATGGC.

In its sample, this clone was seen many times. The read ends 3 residues early relative to the CDR3; the germline J gene fills the gap. This sequence joins TRBV2 and TRBJ2-3, with 10 positions matching TRBD2. This CDR3 is built from 14 residues. Per the germline V gene, CDR1 is SNHLY and CDR2 is FYNNEI. Trimming cost V 8 bases and J 3 bases; bases outside gene matches: 5. CDR3 DNA (partial): TGTGCCAGCTCGGGACTAGCGAGGACAGATACG. This gives the protein CASSGLARTDT. The CDR3, in full, reads CASSGLARTDTQYF.

Of note for this clone: The sequence runs out 3 residues before the end of the CDR3; the remainder is reconstructed from the germline J gene. V is TRBV18 and J is TRBJ2-1, with a tentative D call TRBD2 (5 bases). The CDR3 runs to 15 residues. Germline CDR1 and CDR2: KGHSH and LQKENI. Trimming stripped 0 bases from V and 3 bases from J, with 9 bases between. The sequenced CDR3 bases are TGTGCCAGCTCACCACCGGATCGGGGCTACAATGAG. This codes for CASSPPDRGYNE. The whole CDR3 protein is CASSPPDRGYNEQFF. Drawing the rest from reference TRBV18 and TRBJ2-1, the complete variable domain is NAGVMQNPRHLVRRRGQEARLRCSPMKGHSHVYWYRQLPEEGLKFMVYLQKENIIDESGMPKERFSAEFPKEGPSILRIQQVVRGDSAAYFCASSPPDRGYNEQFFGPGTRLTVL.

A word on this clone: The CDR3 extends 3 residues past the end of the read, so its final part is completed from the germline J gene. The chain links TRBV18 to TRBJ1-3; D call uncertain. This CDR3 is 15 amino acids long. V lost 2 bases, J lost 0 bases, and 8 bases lay in between. The germline V gene has CDR1 KGHSH and CDR2 LQKENI. This CDR3 reads CASSPNLASGNTIYF. CDR3 bases read: TGTGCCAGCTCACCAAACCTAGCCTCTGGAAACACC.

This clone showed up many times. The read stops 3 residues short of the end of the CDR3; the missing end is completed from the germline J gene. This rearrangement joins TRBV2 to TRBJ1-6; maybe TRBD1 (6 bases). The germline CDR1 and CDR2 sequences are SNHLY and FYNNEI. The CDR3 totals 15 residues. V lost 6 bases and J 9 bases, leaving 18 bases between the germline ends. The CDR3 is CASRLQGIDGSPLHF. CDR3 bases read: TGTGCCAGCAGGCTACAGGGCATCGATGGTTCACCC.

For this clone: The CDR3 extends 3 residues past the end of the read, so its final part is completed from the germline J gene. The chain employs TRBV5-1 and TRBJ2-7; D gene unclear. The CDR3 is 14 residues long. Germline values: CDR1 SGHRS, CDR2 YFSETQ. The germline V and J ends were trimmed by 0 bases and 3 bases, with 10 bases remaining between them. The chain's CDR3 is CASSLDPQGYEQYF. The sequenced part of the CDR3 DNA is TGCGCCAGCAGCTTGGACCCTCAAGGCTACGAG. The full variable domain, its missing parts supplied by reference TRBV5-1 and TRBJ2-7, is KAGVTQTPRYLIKTRGQQVTLSCSPISGHRSVSWYQQTPGQGLQFLFEYFSETQRNKGNFPGRFSGRQFSNSRSEMNVSTLELGDSALYLCASSLDPQGYEQYFGPGTRLTVT.

This clone was seen many times. The observed sequence ends 3 residues before the CDR3 terminus, with the missing tail filled in from the germline J gene. The chain employs TRBV20-1 and TRBJ1-2; no definite D call. V dropped 0 bases and J dropped 2 bases, with 7 bases sitting between them. CDR1 is DFQATT, CDR2 SNEGSKA, per germline (reference sequence). The CDR3 extends over 13 amino acids. CDR3 loop: CSARDLLNYGYTF. Partial CDR3 DNA: TGCAGTGCTAGAGATCTTTTAAACTATGGC.

A remark on this clone: From the germline J gene comes the end of the CDR3, since the read stops 3 residues before it. V is TRBV19 and J is TRBJ2-3; 12 nucleotides line up with TRBD1. From germline, CDR1 is LNHDA and CDR2 SQIVND (reference sequence). The CDR3 sequence is 17 residues long. V dropped 1 base and J dropped 5; count of bases not matched to a gene: 7. CDR3 bases read: TGTGCCAGTAGTATAGTGGGGACAGGGGGCCCTGGAGATACG. Its protein product is CASSIVGTGGPGDT. The CDR3 as a whole reads CASSIVGTGGPGDTQYF.

By its share, this clone is medium-sized. The read terminates 3 residues before the CDR3 end, so the remaining end is supplied by the germline J gene. The V call is TRBV9, the J call TRBJ2-3; possible D gene TRBD1, 5 bases. There are 17 residues in the CDR3. Germline values: CDR1 SGDLS, CDR2 YYNGEE. V gave up 0 bases and J gave up 1 base, with 15 bases separating them. The covered CDR3 bases are TGTGCCAGCAGCGTAGGGTGGGGCACCGGCGGCACAGATACG. Amino acid sequence: CASSVGWGTGGTDT. The full CDR3 protein reads CASSVGWGTGGTDTQYF.

Note on this clone: The read terminates 3 residues before the CDR3 end, so the remaining end is supplied by the germline J gene. V usage is TRBV5-5 and J usage is TRBJ2-7; 7 nucleotides align to TRBD1. The CDR3 contains 15 residues. V lost 2 bases, J lost 1 base, and 6 bases stayed unmatched. Germline CDR1 reads SGHKS; CDR2 reads YYEKEE (reference sequence). CDR3 bases read: TGTGCCAGCAGCTTTAAGTGGGACAGATCCTACGAG. It yields the protein CASSFKWDRSYE. The full CDR3 sequence reads CASSFKWDRSYEQYF.

Regarding this clone: The missing CDR3 end, 3 residues past where the read stops, is filled in from the germline J gene. The V and J genes are TRBV20-1 and TRBJ1-4; 9 bases are a match to TRBD1. Per germline, CDR1 DFQATT and CDR2 SNEGSKA (reference sequence). The CDR3 runs to 14 residues. V lost 2 bases to trimming and J lost 6 bases; unmatched junction nucleotides: 4. CDR3 loop: CSARPGTGHEKLFF. The CDR3 DNA, read in part, is TGCAGTGCTAGACCCGGGACAGGGCATGAAAAA.